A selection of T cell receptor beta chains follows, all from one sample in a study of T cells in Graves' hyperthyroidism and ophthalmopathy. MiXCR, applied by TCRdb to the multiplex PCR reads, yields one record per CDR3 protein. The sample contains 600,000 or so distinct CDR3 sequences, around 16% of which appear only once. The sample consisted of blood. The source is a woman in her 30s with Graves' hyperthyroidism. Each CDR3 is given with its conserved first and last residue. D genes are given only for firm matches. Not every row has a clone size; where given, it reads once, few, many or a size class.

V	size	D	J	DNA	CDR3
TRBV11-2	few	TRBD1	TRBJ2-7	TGTGCCAGCAGCAGCTTAAGGACAGGGGGCGACGAGCAGTACTTC	CASSSLRTGGDEQYF
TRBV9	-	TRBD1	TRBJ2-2	TGTGCCAGCAGCGTAGCACGGGACAGAACGAACACCGGGGAGCTGTTTTTT	CASSVARDRTNTGELFF
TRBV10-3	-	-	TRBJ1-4	TGTGCCATCAGTGAGTCATCCAGGGGCGACGAAAAACTGTTTTTT	CAISESSRGDEKLFF
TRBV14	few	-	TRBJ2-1	TGTGCCAGCAGCCAAGCCCAGTTTCAGTTCTTC	CASSQAQFQFF
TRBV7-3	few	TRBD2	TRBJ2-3	TGTGCCGGCAGCTTAGCGGGAGGGCCCCCAGATACGCAGTATTTT	CAGSLAGGPPDTQYF
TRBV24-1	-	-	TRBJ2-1	TGTGCCACCAGCGGGACGCACTCCTACAATGAGCAGTTCTTC	CATSGTHSYNEQFF
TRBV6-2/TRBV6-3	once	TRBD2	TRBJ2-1	TGTGCCAGCAGTTCGTCTAGCGGGAGGGCCGTTTCCTACAATAAGCAGTTCTTC	CASSSSSGRAVSYNKQFF
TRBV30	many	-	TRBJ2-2	TGTGCCTGGAGTGTACCCAGGGACACCGGGGAGCTGTTTTTT	CAWSVPRDTGELFF
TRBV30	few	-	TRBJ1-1	TGTGCCTGTAGTGTACCGGCCACAGGGAACACTGAAGCTTTCTTT	CACSVPATGNTEAFF
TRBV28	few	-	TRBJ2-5	TGTGCCAGCAGTTCGAAGGGGGAGACCCAGTACTTC	CASSSKGETQYF
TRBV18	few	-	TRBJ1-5	TGTGCCAGCTCCCCAGCCCTCGGGGGGGATCAGCCCCAGCATTTT	CASSPALGGDQPQHF
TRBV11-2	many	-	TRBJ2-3	TGTGCCAGCAGCCTGGGGACCCATCGAGTCACAGATACGCAGTATTTT	CASSLGTHRVTDTQYF
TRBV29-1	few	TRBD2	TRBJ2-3	TGCAGCGTCGAACGTAGCGGGAGGCCCACAGATACGCAGTATTTT	CSVERSGRPTDTQYF
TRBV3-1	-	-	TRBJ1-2	TGTGCCAGCAGCCAAGAAGGTCTAGGCTACACCTTC	CASSQEGLGYTF
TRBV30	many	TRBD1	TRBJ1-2	TGTGCCTGGAGTGTCGGGACAGCCGACTATGGCTACACCTTC	CAWSVGTADYGYTF
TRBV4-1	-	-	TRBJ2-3	TGCGCCAGCAGCCTACGGGACGCAGAGGGCACAGATACGCAGTATTTT	CASSLRDAEGTDTQYF
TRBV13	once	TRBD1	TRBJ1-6	TGTGCCAGCAGACAAGGACAGGGTTATTCACCCCTCCACTTT	CASRQGQGYSPLHF
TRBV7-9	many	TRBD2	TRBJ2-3	TGTGCCAGCAGTCGTAGCGGGACCAGCACAGATACGCAGTATTTT	CASSRSGTSTDTQYF
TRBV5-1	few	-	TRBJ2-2	TGCGCCAGCAGCTTGGGTGCAGGGAGCACCGGGGAGCTGTTTTTT	CASSLGAGSTGELFF
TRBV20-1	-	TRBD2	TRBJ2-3	TGCAGTGCTAGAGAGTGGGGCGCGGGAGGGACAGATACGCAGTATTTT	CSAREWGAGGTDTQYF
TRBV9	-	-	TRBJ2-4	TGTGCCAGCAGCGAGGGGGGGGACATTCCCAGTAGATTC	CASSEGGDIPSRF
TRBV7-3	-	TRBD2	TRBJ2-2	TGTGCCAGCAGCCCCGGATCAGCGGGAGTTGGGAACACCGGGGAGCTGTTTTTT	CASSPGSAGVGNTGELFF
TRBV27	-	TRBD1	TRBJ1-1	TGTGCCAGCAGTCCACAGGGGAGGCACACTGAAGCTTTCTTT	CASSPQGRHTEAFF
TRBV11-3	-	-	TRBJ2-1	TGTGCCAGCAGCTTAGCTAATGCGGTGAACTACAATGAGCAGTTCTTC	CASSLANAVNYNEQFF
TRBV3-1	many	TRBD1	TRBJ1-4	TGTGCCAGCAGCCCGGGACAGGGAACAACTAATGAAAAACTGTTTTTT	CASSPGQGTTNEKLFF
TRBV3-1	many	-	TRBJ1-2	TGTGCCAGCAGCCAAGAAATTCGAACCGCGGGCTACACCTTC	CASSQEIRTAGYTF
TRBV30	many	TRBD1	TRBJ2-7	TGTGCCTGGGGGACAGGGGTATCCTACGAGCAGTACTTC	CAWGTGVSYEQYF
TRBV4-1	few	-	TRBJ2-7	TGCGCCAGCAGCCAAGTGTCGCACTACGAGCAGTACTTC	CASSQVSHYEQYF
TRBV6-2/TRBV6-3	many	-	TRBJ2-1	TGTGCCAGCGTCAGCTCCGCGTCCTCCTACAATGAGCAGTTCTTC	CASVSSASSYNEQFF
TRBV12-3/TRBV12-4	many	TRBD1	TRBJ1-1	TGTGCCAGCAGCCCTGGGGACAGGGGGCGTTACACTGAAGCTTTCTTT	CASSPGDRGRYTEAFF
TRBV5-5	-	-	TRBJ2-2	TGTGCCAGCAGCTTCCCCGGGACAATGAACACCAGGGAGCTGTTTTTT	CASSFPGTMNTRELFF
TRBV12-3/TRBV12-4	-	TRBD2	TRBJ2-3	TGTGCCAGCAGTCCAGGACTAGCGGGAGGGCCTTGGGCGGATACGCAGTATTTT	CASSPGLAGGPWADTQYF
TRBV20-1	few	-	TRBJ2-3	TGCAGTGCCCGGCCTCCCGGAGGGTCAGATACGCAGTATTTT	CSARPPGGSDTQYF
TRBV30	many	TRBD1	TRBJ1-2	TGTGCCTGGAGTGGGACAGGGTATGTCGATGGCTACACCTTC	CAWSGTGYVDGYTF
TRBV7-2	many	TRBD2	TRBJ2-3	TGTGCCAGCAGCTTGGGCGGGGGTCACACAGATACGCAGTATTTT	CASSLGGGHTDTQYF
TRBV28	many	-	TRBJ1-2	TGTGCCAGCAGTTTGGGGACAACCTATGGCTACACCTTC	CASSLGTTYGYTF
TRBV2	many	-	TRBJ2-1	TGTGCCAGCAGTACCCCGGGAGAGCAGTTCTTC	CASSTPGEQFF
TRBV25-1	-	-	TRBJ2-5	TGTGCCAGCGTTCCCACAGAGTTCCAAGAGACCCAGTACTTC	CASVPTEFQETQYF
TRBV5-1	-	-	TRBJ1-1	TGCGCCAGCAGCTACCTTCGGGGGGGCGTTGGTGAAGCTTTCTTT	CASSYLRGGVGEAFF
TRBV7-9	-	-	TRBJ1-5	TGTGCCAGCAGCTTATATCGGGATCAGCCCCAGCATTTT	CASSLYRDQPQHF
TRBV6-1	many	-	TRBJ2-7	TGTGCCAGTCATACTAGCCATACCTACGAGCAGTACTTC	CASHTSHTYEQYF
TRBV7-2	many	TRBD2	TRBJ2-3	TGTGCCAGCAGCTTCTTTAGCGGGAGCTCAGATACGCAGTATTTT	CASSFFSGSSDTQYF
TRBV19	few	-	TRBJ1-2	TGTGCCAGTAGTGACGGGACGGCCTATGGCTACACCTTC	CASSDGTAYGYTF
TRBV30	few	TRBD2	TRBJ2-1	TGTGCCTGGAGTGTGGGACTAGCGGACGGGAATGAGCAGTTCTTC	CAWSVGLADGNEQFF
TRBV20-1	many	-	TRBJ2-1	TGCAGTGCAAATAGCCCCACCTACAATGAGCAGTTCTTC	CSANSPTYNEQFF
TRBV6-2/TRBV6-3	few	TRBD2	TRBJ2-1	TGTGCCAGCCTTACCCAGTGGGAGCGGGGTCGAAATGAGCAGTTCTTC	CASLTQWERGRNEQFF
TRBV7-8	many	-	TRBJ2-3	TGTGCCAGCAGCTACCCCTGGGGAGTCGAGGCTACGCAGTATTTT	CASSYPWGVEATQYF
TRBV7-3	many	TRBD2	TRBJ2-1	TGTGCCAGCAGCATCTCCGGGACTAGCGGGAACCATGAGCAGTTCTTC	CASSISGTSGNHEQFF
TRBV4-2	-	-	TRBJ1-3	TGTGCCAGCAGCCAAGATGGAGTGAGCTCTGGAAACACCATATATTTT	CASSQDGVSSGNTIYF
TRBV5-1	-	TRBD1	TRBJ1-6	TGCGCCAGCAGCTTGGGAGCGGGACAGATTAATTCACCCCTCCACTTT	CASSLGAGQINSPLHF